Listed below are T cell receptor beta chains from one sample, sequenced in a study of blood T cells in healthy people across ages. TCRdb processed the 5' RACE reads anew with MiXCR; each CDR3 protein has one entry. The repertoire includes fewer than 2 million distinct CDR3 sequences, about 39% of them detected once, and about 23% sits in the top ten. What was sequenced was blood. The source is a human donor in good health. CDR3s include the opening cysteine and the closing phenylalanine or tryptophan. The order of the fields is D gene, clone size, J gene, V gene, CDR3 protein, CDR3 DNA. A D gene is named only where the DNA matches it firmly. Size tells how often a clone was seen (once, few, many) or the class of an expanded clone, and some rows leave it out.

TRBD1,once,TRBJ2-3,TRBV5-1,CASSWGWTGQSDTQYF,TGCGCCAGCAGCTGGGGCTGGACAGGGCAATCAGATACGCAGTATTTT
.,few,TRBJ2-1,TRBV12-3/TRBV12-4,CASSANGSDEQFF,TGTGCCAGCAGTGCCAACGGAAGCGATGAGCAGTTCTTC
.,.,TRBJ2-6,TRBV11-2,CASSFSLGFSGANVLTF,TGTGCCAGCAGCTTTTCCTTAGGGTTCTCTGGGGCCAACGTCCTGACTTTC
TRBD1,few,TRBJ2-1,TRBV5-4,CASSPDRDRSHSQFF,TGTGCCAGCAGCCCCGACCGGGACAGAAGCCATTCACAGTTCTTC
.,.,TRBJ2-5,TRBV7-2,CASSLEMWAPQEAQYF,TGTGCCAGCAGCTTAGAGATGTGGGCTCCTCAAGAGGCCCAGTACTTC
.,.,TRBJ2-4,TRBV10-3,CAIRIDRLEGVEQYF,TGTGCCATCAGGATTGACAGGCTCGAAGGAGTAGAGCAGTACTTC
TRBD1,.,TRBJ1-6,TRBV28,CASSRGQGTPLHF,TGTGCCAGCAGCCGGGGACAGGGAACACCCCTCCACTTT
.,many,TRBJ1-4,TRBV12-3/TRBV12-4,CASSSTGGNEKLFF,TGTGCCAGCAGCTCCACCGGCGGCAATGAAAAACTGTTTTTT
.,.,TRBJ2-2,TRBV5-1,CASSLEGNAGELFF,TGCGCCAGCAGCTTGGAGGGGAACGCCGGGGAGCTGTTTTTT
.,.,TRBJ1-1,TRBV18,CASSPDEWDTGAFF,TGTGCCAGCTCACCAGACGAATGGGACACTGGAGCTTTCTTT
.,.,TRBJ1-5,TRBV19,CASGDPSQPQHF,TGTGCCAGTGGGGACCCCAGTCAGCCCCAGCATTTT
.,.,TRBJ1-2,TRBV11-2,CASSFGDTVLYGYTF,TGTGCCAGCAGCTTTGGGGATACAGTTCTCTATGGCTACACCTTC
.,few,TRBJ2-2,TRBV29-1,CSVEDGPGELFF,TGCAGCGTTGAAGATGGACCTGGGGAGCTGTTTTTT
.,few,TRBJ2-1,TRBV4-1,CASSHRDIGPNEQFF,TGCGCCAGCAGCCACCGGGACATCGGGCCCAATGAGCAGTTCTTC
.,.,TRBJ2-3,TRBV5-1,CASSSQGYTDTQYF,TGCGCCAGCAGCTCGCAGGGGTACACAGATACGCAGTATTTT
.,.,TRBJ2-1,TRBV9,CASSVTLYNEQFF,TGTGCCAGCAGCGTAACCCTTTACAATGAGCAGTTCTTC
.,.,TRBJ1-4,TRBV7-2,CASSSRYNEKLFF,TGTGCCAGCAGCTCGCGATATAATGAAAAACTGTTTTTT